A single T cell receptor (beta chain) is shown here with its context. V was pared by 6 bases and J by 6 bases, with 23 bases between. CDR1 and CDR2 (germline): KGHDR, SFDVKD. CDR3 length equals 17 residues. Profiled with immunoSEQ multiplex PCR; TCRdb holds only in-frame clones, not every one. The sample consists of tens of thousands of clones, around nine tenths of them appearing once. This sample is drawn from a study of blood T cell repertoires in COVID-19. The chain uses TRBV24-1 and TRBJ1-5, with D maybe TRBD1 (6 bases). Sequencing was carried out using peripheral blood. This TCR came from a man aged 40-55 years with COVID-19, enrolled during active disease. CDR3 DNA sequence: TGTGCCACCAGTAGGAGACAGAGAAATCAGGGGCGTCAGCCCCAGCATTTT. Encoded protein: CATSRRQRNQGRQPQHF.